This T cell receptor (beta chain) was obtained from a study of OX40 agonist ivuxolimab in advanced cancers. Study-wide context: The study gave patients intravenous ivuxolimab at 0.01 to 10 mg/kg every 2 weeks. Dose-escalation patients suffered from hepatocellular carcinoma, melanoma, renal cell or head and neck cancer. Patients with prior anti-PD-1, anti-PD-L1 or anti-CTLA-4 therapy were eligible; roughly 40% had some.

The ends lost 4 bases at V and 4 bases at J; junction bases unmatched: 3. CDR1 SGHKS and CDR2 YYEKEE come from the germline V gene (reference sequence). This CDR3 is 15 amino acids long. TCRdb's copy holds only in-frame clones and misses some; the assay was immunoSEQ multiplex PCR. The sample records approximately 68,000 clones, under 95% being singletons. Findings and caveats of the study: Fewer expanded clones were found on average in CD4+ than in CD8+ T cells.

In the case of this clone: Its antigen is still unknown.

The specimen was CD4+ or CD8+ T cells sorted from blood, collected in a trial of the OX40 agonist ivuxolimab. This receptor was taken from an adult with an advanced solid tumor such as melanoma, head and neck, liver or kidney cancer. The rearrangement links TRBV5-5 to TRBJ2-1, with 12 bases matching TRBD2. As DNA, the CDR3 is TGTGCCAGCAGCCAGGGACTAGCGGGTTACAATGAGCAGTTCTTC. Residues: CASSQGLAGYNEQFF.